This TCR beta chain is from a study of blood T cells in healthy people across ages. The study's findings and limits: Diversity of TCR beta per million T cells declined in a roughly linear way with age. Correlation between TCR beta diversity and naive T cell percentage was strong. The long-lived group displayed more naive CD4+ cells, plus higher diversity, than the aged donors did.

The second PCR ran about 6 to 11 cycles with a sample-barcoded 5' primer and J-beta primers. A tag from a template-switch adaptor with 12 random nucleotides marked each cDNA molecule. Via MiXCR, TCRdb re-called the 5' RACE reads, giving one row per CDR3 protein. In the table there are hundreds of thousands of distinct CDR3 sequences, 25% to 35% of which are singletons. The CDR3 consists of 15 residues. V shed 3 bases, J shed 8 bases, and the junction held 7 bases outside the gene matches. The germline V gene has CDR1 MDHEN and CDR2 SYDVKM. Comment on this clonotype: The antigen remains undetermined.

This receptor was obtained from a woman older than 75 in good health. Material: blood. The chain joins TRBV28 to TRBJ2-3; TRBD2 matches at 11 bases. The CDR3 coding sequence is TGTGCCAGCAGTTTCCTGACTAGCGGGGCGAGTACGCAGTATTTT. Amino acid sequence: CASSFLTSGASTQYF.